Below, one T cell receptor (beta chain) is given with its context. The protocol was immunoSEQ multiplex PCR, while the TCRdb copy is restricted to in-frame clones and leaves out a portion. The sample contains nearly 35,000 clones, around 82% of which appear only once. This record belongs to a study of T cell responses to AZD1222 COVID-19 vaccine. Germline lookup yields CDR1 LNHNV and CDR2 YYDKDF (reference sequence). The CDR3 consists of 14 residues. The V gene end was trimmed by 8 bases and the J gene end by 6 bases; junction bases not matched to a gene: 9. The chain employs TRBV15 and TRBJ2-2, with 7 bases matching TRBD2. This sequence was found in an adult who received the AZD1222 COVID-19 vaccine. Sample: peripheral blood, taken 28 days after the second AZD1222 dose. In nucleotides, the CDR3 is TGTGCCACCGGGAGGGGTGGTTTATCCGGGGAGCTGTTTTTT. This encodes CATGRGGLSGELFF.